Included here is one T cell receptor beta chain sequence, with context. Antigen specificity is unknown. The germline V gene encodes CDR1 LGHNA and CDR2 YSLEER. The CDR3 has 13 residues. Trimming stripped 0 bases from V and 2 bases from J, with 5 bases between. Time point described: patch test 3, about 24 weeks after DPC sensitization. Treatment given: therapeutic diphenylcyclopropenone sensitization with weekly scalp DPC. The authors' total RNA extraction used unfractionated whole blood. The data were taken from a study of human T cells and chemical hapten exposure. Whole-study context: Largely, small differences in pooled library volume made per-sample TCR yields vary.

TCRdb re-called the RACE reads through MiXCR, storing one row per CDR3 protein. The sample has about 190,000 distinct CDR3 sequences; around 25% are singletons. Overall study findings and caveats: Having alopecia, the donors may differ immunologically from healthy people. Relative to controls, expanded TCRs formed significantly more large CDR3 similarity clusters.

The chain recombines TRBV4-3 with TRBJ2-7; D not resolved. The sequence was obtained from a woman aged 40 to 50 with alopecia areata. Some clones in this sample may be carry-over from other donors' samples. The source material was whole blood, sampled in connection with sensitization to the hapten diphenylcyclopropenone (DPC). CDR3 region: CASSQEATYEQYF. CDR3 bases: TGCGCCAGCAGCCAAGAGGCTACCTACGAGCAGTACTTC.